The next 7 T cell receptor beta chains were all read from a single sample in a study of blood T cells in healthy people across ages. Alongside a J-beta primer mix, a sample-barcoded 5' primer served in a second PCR lasting about 7 to 11 cycles. TCRdb redid the calling of the 5' RACE reads with MiXCR, one entry per CDR3 protein. Seen here are fewer than 650,000 distinct CDR3 sequences, about 25% observed once, and the top ten hold under 4.5%. The same sample was also studied in work on T cells of mothers and their children.

Sequencing was done on a sample of blood. These receptors were obtained from a boy between 2 and 15 years old in good health.

In its sample, this clonotype was seen a few times. V is TRBV6-5 and J is TRBJ2-5; 10 bases fit TRBD2. The end of the DNA aligns better with TRBJ2-7, so the J call may be wrong. Germline V gene lookup returns CDR1 MNHEY and CDR2 SVGAGI. The CDR3 is 17 amino acids. The CDR3: CASSSGLARGTSYEQYF. The CDR3 coding sequence is TGTGCCAGCAGTTCGGGACTAGCGCGAGGTACATCCTACGAGCAGTACTTC.

The chain carries TRBV20-1 and TRBJ2-2; possible D gene TRBD2, 7 bases. This CDR3 has 17 residues. Trimming took 1 base from V and 1 from J, leaving 16 bases between them. The germline CDR1 and CDR2 sequences are DFQATT and SNEGSKA (reference sequence). The CDR3 reads CSARGRAGAVNTGELFF. CDR3 nucleotides: TGCAGTGCTAGAGGGAGGGCGGGGGCCGTGAACACCGGGGAGCTGTTTTTT.

As for this clonotype: The junction does not match germline at one end; this may be a read error. V gene TRBV5-4 combines with J gene TRBJ2-1; D is possibly TRBD1 (7 bases). The CDR3 contains 12 residues. Germline CDR1 and CDR2: SGHNT and YYREEE (reference sequence). DNA of the CDR3: TGTGCCAGCAGCGGGGAGGACAGGCCTGGGGCCTTC. Protein product: CASSGEDRPGAF.

V is TRBV6-1 and J is TRBJ2-7; 10 bases match TRBD1. Germline V lookup: CDR1 MNHNS, CDR2 SASEGT. The CDR3 runs 13 residues. V lost 4 bases and J lost 5; bases outside the gene matches: 2. The CDR3 here is CASSGDRGDEQYF. The CDR3 nucleotides are TGTGCCAGCAGTGGGGACAGGGGCGACGAGCAGTACTTC.

This clonotype was observed a handful of times. The chain is built from TRBV24-1 and TRBJ2-5; 7 positions agree with TRBD1. Germline V CDR1 and CDR2: KGHDR, SFDVKD. With 5 bases clipped from V and 0 bases from J, the junction kept 5 bases outside the gene matches. The CDR3 is 15 amino acids. CDR3 sequence reads: CATSALTGDQETQYF. DNA for the CDR3: TGTGCCACCAGTGCTCTAACAGGGGACCAAGAGACCCAGTACTTC.

This clonotype appeared many times. This sequence joins TRBV3-1 and TRBJ2-7; D assignment may be TRBD1 or TRBD2 (5 bases each). CDR3 length equals 13 residues. Germline values: CDR1 LGHDT, CDR2 YNNKEL (reference sequence). Trimming shortened V by 3 bases and J by 1 base, and 7 bases separated the two germline ends. DNA for the CDR3: TGTGCCAGCAGCCAGGGACCGTCCTACGAGCAGTACTTC. It codes for CASSQGPSYEQYF.

DNA for the CDR3: TGCAGTGCTACTGACGGACTAACAACTAATGAAAAACTGTTTTTT. This gives the protein CSATDGLTTNEKLFF. The chain has TRBV20-1 and TRBJ1-4; D gene unclear. CDR3 length equals 15 residues. Deletions cut 4 bases from V and 0 bases from J, with 12 bases between. CDR1 is DFQATT, CDR2 SNEGSKA, per germline (reference sequence).